A single sample is the source of the 20 T cell receptor beta chains below, sequenced in a study of blood T cell repertoires in COVID-19. Profiling relied on immunoSEQ multiplex PCR, and the TCRdb table lists in-frame clones only, not all of them. This repertoire shows about 240,000 clones, 80% to 85% found once; its top ten account for around 12%. Source material: peripheral blood. The receptor source for this set is a woman aged 55-69 years with active or convalescent COVID-19.

CDR3 in amino acids: CAIRDSMNTEAFF. As DNA, the CDR3 is TGTGCCATCAGGGACAGCATGAACACTGAAGCTTTCTTT. V gene TRBV10-3 combines with J gene TRBJ1-1, with D possibly being TRBD1 (6 bases). The CDR3 contains 13 residues. V shed 6 bases and J shed 0 bases, with 8 bases lying between them. From germline, CDR1 is ENHRY and CDR2 SYGVKD.

A single count supports this clone. V gene TRBV15 combines with J gene TRBJ1-2; D gene uncertain. The length of the CDR3 is 15 residues. V was cut by 3 bases and J by 5 bases, with 16 bases left in between. The germline CDR1 and CDR2 sequences are LNHNV and YYDKDF (reference sequence). DNA of the CDR3: TGTGCCACCAGCAGCCCTACGGCGTTCGGGTATGGCTACACCTTC. Residues: CATSSPTAFGYGYTF.

This sequence joins TRBV7-3 and TRBJ1-1, with 7 bases that match TRBD1. The CDR3 is 13 amino acids. Germline V gene lookup returns CDR1 SGHTA and CDR2 FQGTGA. Trimming removed 5 bases from V and 6 bases from J; junction bases left unmatched: 6. CDR3: CASSLDRVAEAFF. The CDR3 DNA reads as TGTGCCAGCAGCCTCGACAGGGTGGCTGAAGCTTTCTTT.

V is TRBV5-1 and J is TRBJ2-7; tentative D call: TRBD1 (5 bases). CDR1 SGHRS and CDR2 YFSETQ come from the germline V gene. The V end was cut by 4 bases, the J end by 0 bases, with 11 bases between. The length of the CDR3 is 14 residues. The CDR3 DNA reads as TGCGCCAGCAGCCCAAGACAGAACTCCTACGAGCAGTACTTC. Encoded protein: CASSPRQNSYEQYF.

The rearrangement joins TRBV12-3 or TRBV12-4 to TRBJ2-7; weak D call: TRBD1 (5 bases). The CDR3 is made up of 13 amino acids. Trimming removed 1 base at V and 4 bases at J, with 8 bases between. The DNA for the CDR3 is TGTGCCAGCAGTTTAGGGGGCGTTTACGAGCAGTACTTC. It translates to CASSLGGVYEQYF.

This clone qualifies as large. The rearrangement joins TRBV19 to TRBJ2-7; tentatively, D is TRBD2 (6 bases). The germline gives CDR1 LNHDA, CDR2 SQIVND (reference sequence). The CDR3 length is 14 residues. V was cut by 2 bases and J by 3 bases, with 11 bases left in between. CDR3 bases: TGTGCCAGTAGTATATCAGGGACTCTCTACGAGCAGTACTTC. Translated, it gives CASSISGTLYEQYF.

The V and J genes are TRBV6-5 and TRBJ2-7; TRBD1 might be the D (6 bases). V was cut by 2 bases and J by 6 bases, with 11 bases left in between. The CDR3 consists of 13 residues. Germline loops: CDR1 MNHEY, CDR2 SVGAGI. In nucleotides, the CDR3 is TGTGCCAGCAGTTACAGAGGGGGAAGCGAGCAGTACTTC. Translating gives CASSYRGGSEQYF.

The chain combines TRBV7-9 with TRBJ1-2, with a possible D match to TRBD1 (5 bases). V gave up 1 base and J gave up 5 bases, with 8 bases separating them. The V gene's germline CDR1 is SEHNR and CDR2 FQNEAQ (reference sequence). This CDR3 region has 13 residues. The CDR3 sequence: CASSLETDYGYTF. As DNA, the CDR3 is TGTGCCAGCAGCTTAGAGACAGATTATGGCTACACCTTC. The variable domain in full, with the rest retrieved from reference TRBV7-9 and TRBJ1-2, is DTGVSQNPRHKITKRGQNVTFRCDPISEHNRLYWYRQTLGQGPEFLTYFQNEAQLEKSRLLSDRFSAERPKGSFSTLEIQRTEQGDSAMYLCASSLETDYGYTFGSGTRLTVV.

As for this clone: Other DNA sequences in this specimen translate into the identical CDR3. In DNA form, the CDR3 reads TGTGCCAGCAGTTCACAGGGATATGGCTACACCTTC. Translation gives CASSSQGYGYTF. The chain recombines TRBV28 with TRBJ1-2; perhaps TRBD1 as D (6 bases). The ends were cut back, 4 bases at V and 5 bases at J, with 8 bases in the middle. Germline CDR1 is MDHEN and CDR2 is SYDVKM. This CDR3 spans 12 amino acids.

This clone was seen only once. The CDR3 protein is CASKLHGDYGYTF. The CDR3 DNA is TGTGCCAGCAAGCTACACGGGGACTATGGCTACACCTTC. The gene calls are TRBV6-5 and TRBJ1-2; no reliable D call. CDR1 is MNHEY and CDR2 is SVGAGI in the germline V gene. V lost 7 bases to trimming and J lost 3 bases, with 12 bases between them. The CDR3 spans 13 residues.

The table lists this clone with a count of one. J is TRBJ1-2 and V is TRBV5-1, with TRBD1 as a possible D gene (5 bases). Germline lookup yields CDR1 SGHRS and CDR2 YFSETQ. With 4 bases removed from V and 8 bases from J, the gap between germline ends came to 21 bases. CDR3 size: 15 residues. The CDR3 spells CASSTGGAELWGYTF. The DNA of the CDR3 is TGCGCCAGCAGCACCGGAGGGGCGGAGTTGTGGGGCTACACCTTC.

The chain links TRBV7-2 to TRBJ2-3; no firm D call. CDR3 length: 15 amino acids. Germline V gene data show CDR1 as SGHTA and CDR2 as FQGNSA. Trimming stripped 5 bases from V and 0 bases from J, with 12 bases between. This chain's CDR3 is CASSVVISSTDTQYF. CDR3 nucleotides: TGTGCCAGCAGCGTCGTTATATCTAGCACAGATACGCAGTATTTT. Supplemented by reference TRBV7-2 and TRBJ2-3, the full variable domain reads GAGVSQSPSNKVTEKGKDVELRCDPISGHTALYWYRQSLGQGLEFLIYFQGNSAPDKSGLPSDRFSAERTGGSVSTLTIQRTQQEDSAVYLCASSVVISSTDTQYFGPGTRLTVL.

This chain joins TRBV2 and TRBJ1-1, with 11 bases fitting TRBD1. V lost 8 bases and J lost 4; bases outside the gene matches: 9. The CDR3 loop spans 15 amino acids. Germline assignment: CDR1 SNHLY and CDR2 FYNNEI. CDR3: CASWRGDRGVTEAFF. CDR3 sequence (DNA): TGTGCCAGCTGGAGAGGGGACAGGGGGGTCACTGAAGCTTTCTTT.

The chain couples TRBV30 to TRBJ1-2; TRBD1 is a possible D gene (6 bases). Trimming took off 0 bases at V and 7 bases at J, with 9 bases between the two ends. Germline V CDR1 and CDR2: GTSNPN, SVGIG (reference sequence). The CDR3 is 12 residues long. Here the CDR3 DNA reads TGTGCCTGGAGTGTAACAGGGACTGGCTACACCTTC. Its protein product is CAWSVTGTGYTF.

CDR3 residues: CASRTGGLAGELFF. CDR3 bases: TGTGCCAGCAGGACAGGGGGTCTGGCCGGGGAGCTGTTTTTT. This chain links TRBV28 with TRBJ2-2; 9 bases agree with TRBD1. Trimming at V came to 6 bases and at J to 6 bases, leaving 5 bases not matched to a gene. The CDR3 spans 14 residues. Per the germline V gene, CDR1 is MDHEN and CDR2 is SYDVKM.

The chain combines TRBV5-5 with TRBJ1-3; 7 bases fit TRBD1. Germline V gene lookup returns CDR1 SGHKS and CDR2 YYEKEE (reference sequence). The V gene end was trimmed by 4 bases and the J gene end by 11 bases; junction bases not matched to a gene: 18. The CDR3 loop spans 16 amino acids. Here the CDR3 DNA reads TGTGCCAGCAGCCCCTTCCCCGGGACAGCCCTAAATTCCATATATTTT. Translation: CASSPFPGTALNSIYF. Using reference TRBV5-5 and TRBJ1-3 for the parts outside the CDR3, the full variable domain is DAGVTQSPTHLIKTRGQQVTLRCSPISGHKSVSWYQQVLGQGPQFIFQYYEKEERGRGNFPDRFSARQFPNYSSELNVNALLLGDSALYLCASSPFPGTALNSIYFGEGSWLTVV.

This clone is a singleton in its sample. The chain recombines TRBV7-7 with TRBJ2-5; tentatively, D is TRBD2 (6 bases). The CDR3 is 14 amino acids. Per the germline V gene, CDR1 is SSHAT and CDR2 is FNYEAQ (reference sequence). V was cut by 1 base and J by 5 bases, with 11 bases left in between. The CDR3 spells CASSLDTLAETQYF. In DNA, the CDR3 is TGTGCCAGCAGCTTAGATACCCTAGCGGAGACCCAGTACTTC.

The chain couples TRBV4-1 to TRBJ1-5, with 10 nucleotides matching TRBD1. The CDR3 has 17 amino acids. Per germline, CDR1 MGHRA and CDR2 YSYEKL. J lost 4 bases, V lost 5 bases, and 11 bases had no gene match. The CDR3 reads CASSEAETGGGNQPQHF. In DNA form, the CDR3 reads TGCGCCAGCAGCGAGGCCGAGACAGGGGGCGGAAATCAGCCCCAGCATTTT.

The rearrangement uses TRBV7-2 and TRBJ2-7; 7 bases match TRBD1. Germline values: CDR1 SGHTA, CDR2 FQGNSA. The ends lost 8 bases at V and 3 bases at J; junction bases unmatched: 13. The CDR3 has 15 residues. This chain's CDR3 is CASLYRGPFFYEQYF. The DNA of the CDR3 is TGTGCCAGCCTATACAGGGGACCGTTTTTCTACGAGCAGTACTTC.

This chain joins TRBV2 and TRBJ1-5; D is ambiguous. V dropped 6 bases and J dropped 0 bases, with 12 bases sitting between them. The germline gives CDR1 SNHLY, CDR2 FYNNEI. This CDR3 region has 15 residues. In DNA form, the CDR3 reads TGTGCCAGCAGAGGAAGAGGGTTTAGCAATCAGCCCCAGCATTTT. Protein: CASRGRGFSNQPQHF.